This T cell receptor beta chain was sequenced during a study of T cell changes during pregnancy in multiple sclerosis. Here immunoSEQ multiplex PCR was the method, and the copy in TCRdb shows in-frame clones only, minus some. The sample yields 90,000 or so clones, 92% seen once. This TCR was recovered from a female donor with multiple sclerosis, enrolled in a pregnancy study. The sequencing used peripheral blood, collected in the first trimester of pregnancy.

CDR3 nucleotides: TGTGCCAGCTCACCTACGGGGTTGAGGGTGGAGCAGTACTTC. Encoded protein: CASSPTGLRVEQYF. This rearrangement joins TRBV18 to TRBJ2-7, with a weak D call TRBD2 (5 bases). CDR1 is KGHSH and CDR2 is LQKENI in the germline V gene. V was clipped by 3 bases and J by 7 bases, with 16 bases between them. The CDR3 covers 14 residues.